This T cell receptor beta chain was recovered during a study of cytomegalovirus exposure and HLA in healthy donors. This PCR relied on a set of 60 Vbeta primers and 13 Jbeta primers. Profiling relied on immunoSEQ multiplex PCR, and the TCRdb table lists in-frame clones only, not all of them. The data contain under 200,000 clones, 60% to 85% of them singletons. The sequence was collected from a young man in good health and CMV-seropositive. Sequenced material: PBMCs.

DNA of the CDR3: TGCGCCAGCAGTGAGAAGGACAGATCTAGCACAGATACGCAGTATTTT. Translating it yields CASSEKDRSSTDTQYF. This chain uses TRBV10-1 with TRBJ2-3, with D possibly matching TRBD1 (6 bases). Trimming stripped 2 bases from V and 0 bases from J, with 12 bases between. The CDR3 has 16 residues. Per the germline V gene, CDR1 is WNHNN and CDR2 is SYGVQD (reference sequence).